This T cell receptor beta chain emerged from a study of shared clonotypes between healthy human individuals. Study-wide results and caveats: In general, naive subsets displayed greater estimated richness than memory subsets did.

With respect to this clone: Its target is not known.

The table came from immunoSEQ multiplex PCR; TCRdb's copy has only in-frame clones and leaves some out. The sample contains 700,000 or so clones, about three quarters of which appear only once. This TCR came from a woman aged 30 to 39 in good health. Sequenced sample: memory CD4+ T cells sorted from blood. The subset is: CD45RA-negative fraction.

This chain's CDR3 is CASSATGFYNEQFF. DNA for the CDR3: TGCGCCAGCAGCGCGACAGGGTTCTACAATGAGCAGTTCTTC. The chain is built from TRBV5-1 and TRBJ2-1, with 7 bases fitting TRBD1. The CDR3 is made up of 14 amino acids. Germline loops: CDR1 SGHRS, CDR2 YFSETQ. Unmatched junction bases numbered 4, after V lost 4 bases and J lost 3 bases.